This TCR beta chain emerged from a study of blood T cells in healthy people across ages. Looking at the study overall: Researchers report that template switching captured about one barcoded beta molecule per two T cells. Whole-study findings and limits: There was no known CMV status for donors, so expanded clonotype changes were possibly confounded.

With a J-beta primer mix and a sample-barcoded 5' primer, a second PCR ran 7 to 11 cycles. A template-switch adaptor with 12 random nucleotides tagged each cDNA molecule. TCRdb re-called the 5' RACE reads through MiXCR, storing one row per CDR3 protein. The sample lists some 1.5 million distinct CDR3 sequences, 28% seen once, with 7% to 9% in the top ten. This clonotype came up many times. The antigen remains undetermined. Germline CDR1 reads LNHDA; CDR2 reads SQIVND (reference sequence). This CDR3 region has 14 residues. Trimming removed 3 bases at V and 5 bases at J, with 13 bases between. The sequenced material came from blood. The chain is built from TRBV19 and TRBJ2-5, with a tentative D call TRBD2 (6 bases). This TCR was sampled from a young woman in good health. The CDR3 DNA sequence: TGTGCCAGTAGTATTATCGTTAGCGGCGAGACCCAGTACTTC. Translated: CASSIIVSGETQYF.